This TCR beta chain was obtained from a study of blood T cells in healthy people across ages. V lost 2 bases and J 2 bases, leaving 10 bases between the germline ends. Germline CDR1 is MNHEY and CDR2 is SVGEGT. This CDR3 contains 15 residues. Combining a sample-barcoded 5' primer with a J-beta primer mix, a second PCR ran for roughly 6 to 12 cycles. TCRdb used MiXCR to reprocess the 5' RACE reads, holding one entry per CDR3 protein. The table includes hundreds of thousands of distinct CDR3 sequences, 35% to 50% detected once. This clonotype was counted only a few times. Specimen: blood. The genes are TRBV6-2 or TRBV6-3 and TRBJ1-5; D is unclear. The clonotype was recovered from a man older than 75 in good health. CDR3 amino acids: CASSYRVGRNQPQHF. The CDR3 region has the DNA TGTGCCAGCAGTTACAGGGTTGGGCGCAATCAGCCCCAGCATTTT.